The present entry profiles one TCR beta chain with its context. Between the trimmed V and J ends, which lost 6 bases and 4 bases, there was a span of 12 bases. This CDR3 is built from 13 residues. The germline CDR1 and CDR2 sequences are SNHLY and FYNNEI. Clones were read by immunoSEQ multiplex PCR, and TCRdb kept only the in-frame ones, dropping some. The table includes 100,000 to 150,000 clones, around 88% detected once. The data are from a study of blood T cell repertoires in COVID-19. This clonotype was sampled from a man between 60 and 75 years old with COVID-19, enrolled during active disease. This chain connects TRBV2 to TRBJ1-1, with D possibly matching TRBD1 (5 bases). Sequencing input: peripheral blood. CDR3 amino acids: CASRARVTTEAFF. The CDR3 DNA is TGTGCCAGCAGGGCCAGGGTGACCACTGAAGCTTTCTTT.